Sequencing of this T cell receptor (beta chain) was carried out in a study of blood T cell repertoires in COVID-19. About the study: COVID-19 samples from acute and convalescent phases originated in the United States, Italy and Spain. Sample material is recorded as cDNA or gDNA derived from T cells, B-cell-depleted T cells, or PBMCs.

Per the original data handling: Counts of nucleated cells, estimated from reference gene primer amplification, were obtained. Sequencing used immunoSEQ multiplex PCR; TCRdb keeps in-frame clones, though not all of them. V and J calls and clone size come straight from that table; D and trimming were deduced from the DNA. The sample carries approximately 36,000 clones, 75% to 90% recorded once. Germline V CDR1 and CDR2: SGHDN, FVKESK. Germline trimming cut 1 base from V and 8 bases from J; bases unmatched to any gene: 12. The CDR3 runs 17 residues. This rearrangement joins TRBV14 to TRBJ2-2; TRBD2 agrees at 8 bases. Sequenced sample: peripheral blood. This sequence was found in a human donor in a cohort sampled during active or convalescent COVID-19. The donor label of this sample is uncertain. CDR3 bases: TGTGCCAGCAGCCAAGGGGTAGCAGCGGGAGACCCAGGGGAGCTGTTTTTT. Translating it yields CASSQGVAAGDPGELFF.